This TCR beta chain originates from a study of cytomegalovirus exposure and HLA in healthy donors (dated by TCRdb to the late 2010s). Background on the whole study: According to an earlier analysis of several hundred of the donors, some 170 million T cells yielded 90 million to 130 million unique TCR beta sequences and 276 Gb of sequence data. Roughly 300 gigabases of sequencing data and around 80 million unique TCR sequences made up an early release that covered under 750 HLA-typed donors. Among the roughly 400 genotyped donors, roughly 80% belonged to the genetic ancestry cluster associated with self-reported Caucasian donors. The study aimed to test whether cataloging public T cell receptors could reveal signatures of past pathogen exposure. Using immunosequencing, the study profiled T cell repertoires from 500 to 800 subjects and related those repertoires to cytomegalovirus serostatus. Along with the roughly 700-subject first cohort, a separate validation cohort of about 110 different subjects was used. To predict cytomegalovirus infection status, the study brought together high-throughput TCR immunosequencing, statistical association of individual TCRs with disease status, and machine learning. A later analysis re-analyzed previously published TCR beta repertoires from roughly 690 donors and added high-resolution HLA genotyping to study TCR occurrence patterns. Rather than drawing on any new phenotypic data, the later analysis identified candidate immune exposures from TCR beta sequences and the way those sequences occurred across donors. In an earlier analysis of about 590 of the donors, high-throughput TCR beta sequencing was used to judge whether each TCR beta V gene segment behaved as functional or pseudogenic. Alongside the repertoire data, information on donor age, sex, ethnicity and CMV serostatus was compiled. A later genetic analysis took genome-wide SNP genotypes for 398 of the 666 donors and used that subset as a discovery cohort. Every discovery cohort repertoire had been produced on one sequencing platform. Class I and class II HLA loci were covered by the typing at four-digit resolution. Typing coverage varied by locus: about 620-630 donors for A, B, C, DRB1 and DQB1; some 520 for DQA1; more than 600 for DPA1; fewer than 480 for DPB1. Because of strong linkage in the cohort, roughly five DR-DQ haplotypes were treated as single units for association and clustering. On average, roughly 250,000 unique TCR beta nucleotide sequences were sequenced per donor among more than 350 genotyped donors of the cohort, with 15% to 20% of those sequences being non-productive. Overall study outcomes, separate from this receptor: The only immune exposure information available for the cohort was CMV serostatus. In a later analysis, around 17,000 TCR beta sequences were associated with specific HLA alleles at a false discovery rate of 0.05. A later analysis reported that several top co-occurrence clusters appeared linked to parvovirus B19, influenza, CMV and Epstein-Barr virus. In a later analysis, most CMV-associated TCR beta chains were found to appear HLA-restricted, with HLA associations seemingly driven largely by CMV exposure. A later analysis found that HLA-associated TCR beta chains were more clonally expanded and had lower generation probabilities than equally common non-associated chains. A further reported finding was that TCR beta sequences accurately predicted the HLA-A and HLA-B alleles for most subjects in the first cohort. Because some donors lacked HLA typing at each locus, the association tests relied only on the typed subset. Some IMGT-functional V segments, including TRBV6-2 and TRBV6-3, could not be distinguished by the 87-base-pair reads and were therefore excluded. In vitro tests confirmed that a few of the cytomegalovirus-associated TCR beta chains recognize cytomegalovirus antigens. The study listed 164 TCR beta chains as associated with cytomegalovirus. A later genetic analysis associated a missense DCLRE1C variant with V-gene and J-gene trimming of TCR beta chains, and an independent cohort replicated the association. The earlier analysis of approximately 540 of the donors excluded 15 to 20 rarely observed V segments, including chromosome 9 orphons, because counts were too low. Compared with the approximately 710-donor mean, donors in an Asian-associated ancestry cluster had fewer N-insertions in productive TCRs, according to a later genetic analysis. Roughly uniform sequencing depth across donors was assumed in presence/absence analyses, although this assumption may not hold. Correlated functional status among segregating V segments might be attributable to linkage disequilibrium, but an unknown experimental factor could not be ruled out. The classifier was reported to diagnose cytomegalovirus status with high specificity and sensitivity in both the original and validation cohorts. Across donors, most TCR sequences were observed very rarely, whereas some public TCRs were present in many individuals. In a later analysis, TCR association rates were found to vary across HLA loci, with the most associated TCRs seen for DRB1 alleles and the fewest for HLA-C alleles. According to the authors, the approach could potentially be generalized to other disease states and immunological phenotypes. In an earlier analysis of approximately 590 of the donors, most TCR beta V segments appeared in productive rearrangements about 87% or about 30% of the time, broadly matching IMGT annotations. A cluster of highly shared sequence variants was judged likely to be a technical artifact of the sequencing pipeline. In this cohort, only TCR beta chains were sequenced, and detectable features were limited by the absence of alpha or paired-chain data. Strong co-occurrence of HLA alleles, especially DR and DQ, made assigning TCR associations to individual alleles difficult.

As regards this clone: Its recognized antigen is unknown. The record has no base qualities; no much larger clone is one base away.

Libraries were prepared through the immunoSEQ multiplex PCR assay. A mixture of 60 forward primers for TCR Vbeta segments and 13 reverse primers for TCR Jbeta segments was used in the multiplex PCR. Amplification of the CDR3 region of rearranged TCR beta genes was performed with a multiplex PCR assay on genomic DNA. The Illumina HiSeq System was used to sequence the amplified TCR beta libraries as 87-base-pair reads. The authors' analysis ran thus. In a later analysis, tens of millions of unique TCR beta chains were counted across the approximately 670 repertoires, and roughly 11 million of these chains were shared by at least two donors. To remove PCR and sequencing errors, raw reads were error-corrected and collapsed into unique sequences using a nearest-neighbor algorithm that merged closely related sequences. To assign V, D and J gene segments, CDR3 sequences were aligned to IMGT reference sequences. For a sequence to be retained, a match of at least six nucleotides to both a V gene segment and a J gene segment was required. Rearrangements were classified as productive when the CDR3 lacked stop codons and remained in frame with V and J, and all other rearrangements were classified as non-productive. CDR3 was defined by IMGT convention, running from the second conserved V-encoded cysteine to the conserved J-encoded phenylalanine. In an earlier analysis of 550 to 650 of the donors, sequences lacking an unambiguous match to a single V gene segment were excluded. An earlier analysis of several hundred of the donors called V segments functional above 56.7% productive rearrangements and segregating when the between-donor standard deviation exceeded 5%. A statistical classification framework was built for diagnosing cytomegalovirus status from the catalog of TCR beta chain sequences. In a later analysis, TCR nucleotide sequences were compared against IMGT/GENE-DB human TR gene sequences so that V and J genes could be assigned. The TCRdist pipeline was used in a later analysis to assign CDR3 sequences and most-parsimonious VDJ recombination scenarios. A later analysis defined each TCR beta chain by its CDR3 amino acid sequence plus V-gene family, and excluded reads lacking a unique V-gene family. To address suspected cross-contamination and a sequencing artifact, a later analysis removed a few hundred highly shared, low-generation-probability nucleotide sequences. In a later analysis, a clonal expansion index was calculated for each public chain from normalized within-repertoire ranks of inferred template counts. In a later analysis, generation probabilities were computed with a VDJ recombination model fitted to out-of-frame rearrangements, and the resulting probabilities were checked against IGoR. In a later analysis, TCR-TCR, TCR-HLA and TCR-CMV co-occurrence was scored with hypergeometric tests, and a repertoire-size bias correction was applied to TCR pairs. False discovery rates were estimated in a later analysis by permuting HLA or CMV assignments 20 times. In a later analysis, co-occurring TCRs were grouped with DBSCAN, and TCRdist sequence similarity was added when clustering was performed within HLA-allele-positive subsets. Repertoires with fewer than 30,000 or more than 120,000 public chains, plus five repertoires with anomalous nucleotide sharing, were excluded from co-occurrence clustering. Imported from immuneACCESS, the table was reduced by TCRdb to in-frame sequences with V and J called. These copies leave out some clones; in studies compared against another copy, an unresolved V gene accounts for under half, and the cause of the remainder is not known. The V and J calls and clone size are taken from that table; D and trimming were inferred from the DNA. The sample table contains around 210,000 clones; only one count was recorded for 85% of them. About 0.25% of the sample lies in the top ten.

The cohort consisted of 670 or so healthy bone marrow donors. At the time of sampling, all cohort members were nominally healthy, though unrecorded immune exposures were likely present. The donor tested CMV seronegative and was one of the 352 seronegative cohort members. Each donor provided a peripheral blood sample, and peripheral blood mononuclear cells were used for TCR beta sequencing. Genomic DNA was extracted from the blood cell samples with the Qiagen DNeasy Blood Extraction Kit. The germline V gene (reference sequence) sets CDR1 to LNHDA and CDR2 to SQIVND. At the junction V is shortened by 3 bases and J by 0 bases, with 6 bases in between. Its CDR3 holds 15 amino acids, cysteine through phenylalanine. Solely the CDR3 DNA is kept, with 45 bases framed from the first base.

The clonotype was recovered from a girl aged 2-10 years in good health and CMV-seronegative. The V gene is TRBV19 and the J gene is TRBJ2-6; possibly the D gene is TRBD1, per 6 matching bases. The sequenced material came from PBMCs. The CDR3 sequence is CASSMDSSGANVLTF. The DNA sequence is given as TGTGCCAGTAGTATGGACAGCTCTGGGGCCAACGTCCTGACTTTC.